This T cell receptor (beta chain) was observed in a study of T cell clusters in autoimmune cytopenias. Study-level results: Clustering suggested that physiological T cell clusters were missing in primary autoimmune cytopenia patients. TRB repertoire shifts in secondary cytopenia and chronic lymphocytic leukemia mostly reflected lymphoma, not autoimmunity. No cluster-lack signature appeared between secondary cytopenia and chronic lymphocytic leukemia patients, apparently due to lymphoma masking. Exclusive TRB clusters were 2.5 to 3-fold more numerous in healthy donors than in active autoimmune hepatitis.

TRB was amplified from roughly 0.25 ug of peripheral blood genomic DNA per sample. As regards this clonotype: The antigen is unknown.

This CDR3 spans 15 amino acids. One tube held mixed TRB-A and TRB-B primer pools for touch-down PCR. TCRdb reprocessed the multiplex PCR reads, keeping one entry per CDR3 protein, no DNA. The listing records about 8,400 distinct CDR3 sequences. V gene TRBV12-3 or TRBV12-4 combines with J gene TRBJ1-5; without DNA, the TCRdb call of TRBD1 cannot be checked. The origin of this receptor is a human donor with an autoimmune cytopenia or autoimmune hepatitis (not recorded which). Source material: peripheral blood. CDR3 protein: CASSLRGVGAQPQHF.